The clone carrying this T cell receptor beta chain was counted many times. The source of the sample is a study of T cells in Graves' hyperthyroidism and ophthalmopathy. In patients aged 18 to 65, hyperthyroidism was newly diagnosed, with duration under 2 months. RNA transcripts were the template for amplifying TCR beta CDR3 regions. The TCR CDR3 first-round RT-PCR relied on the HTBI primer set. TCRdb independently ran MiXCR on the multiplex PCR reads; one entry per CDR3 protein. Of some 270,000 distinct CDR3 sequences detected, about 14% appear once; the ten largest clones hold 7.5% to 8%. Germline loops: CDR1 MNHNS, CDR2 SASEGT. The CDR3 extends over 14 amino acids. V lost 5 bases, J lost 2 bases, and 6 bases stayed unmatched.

The chain carries TRBV6-1 and TRBJ2-7, with 7 positions matching TRBD2. The sample consisted of blood. This clonotype originated in a woman aged 25 to 39 with Graves' hyperthyroidism that later progressed to Graves' ophthalmopathy. The CDR3 nucleotides read TGTGCCAGCAGTTCGCGGGAGTCAACCTACGAGCAGTACTTC. It specifies CASSSRESTYEQYF.